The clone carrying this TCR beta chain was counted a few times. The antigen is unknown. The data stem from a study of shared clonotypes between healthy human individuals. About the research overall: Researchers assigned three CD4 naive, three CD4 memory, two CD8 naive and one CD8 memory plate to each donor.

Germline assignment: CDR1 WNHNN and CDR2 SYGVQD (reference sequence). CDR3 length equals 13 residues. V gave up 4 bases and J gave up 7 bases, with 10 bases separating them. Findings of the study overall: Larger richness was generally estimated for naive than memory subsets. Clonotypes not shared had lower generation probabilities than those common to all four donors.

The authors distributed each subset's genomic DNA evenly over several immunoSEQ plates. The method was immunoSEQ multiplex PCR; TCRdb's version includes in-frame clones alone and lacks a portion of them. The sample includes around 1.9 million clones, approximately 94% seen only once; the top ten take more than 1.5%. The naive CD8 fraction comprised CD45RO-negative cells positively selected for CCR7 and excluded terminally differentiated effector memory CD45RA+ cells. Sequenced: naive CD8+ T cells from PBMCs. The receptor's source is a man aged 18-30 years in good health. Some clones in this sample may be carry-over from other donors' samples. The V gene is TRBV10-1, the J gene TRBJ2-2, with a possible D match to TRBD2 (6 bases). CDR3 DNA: TGCGCCAGCAGTGCGGGAGCGGGCGGGGAGCTGTTTTTT. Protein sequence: CASSAGAGGELFF.